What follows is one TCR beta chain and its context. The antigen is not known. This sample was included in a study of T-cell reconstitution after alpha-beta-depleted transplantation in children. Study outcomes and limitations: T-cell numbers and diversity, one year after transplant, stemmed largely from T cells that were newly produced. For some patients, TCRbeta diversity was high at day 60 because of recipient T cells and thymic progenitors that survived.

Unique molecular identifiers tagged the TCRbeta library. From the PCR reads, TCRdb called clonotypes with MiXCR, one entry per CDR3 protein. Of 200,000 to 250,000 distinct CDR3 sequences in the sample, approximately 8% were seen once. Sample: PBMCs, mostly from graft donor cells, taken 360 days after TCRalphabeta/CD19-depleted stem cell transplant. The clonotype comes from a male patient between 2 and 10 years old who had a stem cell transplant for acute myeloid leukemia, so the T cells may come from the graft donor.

The CDR3 spells CSLELGAVVSNQPQHF. Here the CDR3 DNA reads TGCAGCCTCGAATTGGGGGCAGTGGTTAGCAATCAGCCCCAGCATTTT. The chain links TRBV29-1 to TRBJ1-5; tentatively, D is TRBD1 (6 bases). CDR3 size: 16 residues. V gave up 8 bases and J gave up 0 bases, with 20 bases separating them. Per germline, CDR1 SQVTM and CDR2 ANQGSEA. The full variable domain, completed using reference TRBV29-1 and TRBJ1-5, is SAVISQKPSRDICQRGTSLTIQCQVDSQVTMMFWYRQQPGQSLTLIATANQGSEATYESGFVIDKFPISRPNLTFSTLTVSNMSPEDSSIYLCSLELGAVVSNQPQHFGDGTRLSIL.